Following are 20 T cell receptor beta chains from one sample sequenced in a study of blood T cell repertoires in COVID-19. Assay: immunoSEQ multiplex PCR; the TCRdb copy retains only in-frame clones and omits some. The sample contains a few hundred thousand clones, around 82% of which appear only once. Material: peripheral blood. These receptors were obtained from a human donor in a cohort sampled during active COVID-19.

The chain is built from TRBV3-1 (or the pseudogene TRBV3-2) and TRBJ1-2; D gene unclear. The germline CDR1 and CDR2 sequences are LGHDT and YNNKEL (reference sequence). The V gene lost 3 bases and the J gene lost 0 bases, with 11 bases spanning the gap. The CDR3 runs 15 residues. CDR3 in amino acids: CASSHSSQTNYGYTF. CDR3 DNA sequence: TGTGCCAGCAGCCACTCCAGTCAGACTAACTATGGCTACACCTTC.

The chain couples TRBV5-1 to TRBJ1-1; the D gene is possibly TRBD1 (5 bases). The V end was cut by 1 base, the J end by 0 bases, with 16 bases between. The CDR3 length is 17 residues. The germline V gene encodes CDR1 SGHRS and CDR2 YFSETQ. CDR3 bases: TGCGCCAGCAGCTTGCTAATTGGGGCCGAAATGAACACTGAAGCTTTCTTT. Translating gives CASSLLIGAEMNTEAFF.

This clone has more than one count but fewer than ten. The chain recombines TRBV7-9 with TRBJ1-6, with a tentative D call TRBD1 (6 bases). This CDR3 contains 13 residues. Trimming removed 1 base from V and 10 bases from J, with 8 bases in between. The germline CDR1 and CDR2 sequences are SEHNR and FQNEAQ (reference sequence). CDR3: CASSLEGESPLHF. The CDR3 nucleotides are TGTGCCAGCAGCTTAGAGGGGGAATCACCCCTCCACTTT.

This clone was detected once. The chain employs TRBV3-1 (or the pseudogene TRBV3-2) and TRBJ2-5, with a tentative D call TRBD1 (6 bases). Deletions cut 0 bases from V and 6 bases from J, with 17 bases between. Germline V gene data show CDR1 as LGHDT and CDR2 as YNNKEL (reference sequence). This CDR3 contains 16 residues. DNA of the CDR3: TGTGCCAGCAGCCAAGATATGGCAGGGGATAGGAAGACCCAGTACTTC. Its protein product is CASSQDMAGDRKTQYF.

As to this clone: This sample also contains other DNA sequences that code for the same CDR3. The CDR3 loop is CASSLSSTDTQYF. CDR3 coding DNA: TGTGCCAGCAGTTTGTCTAGCACAGATACGCAGTATTTT. The chain couples TRBV28 to TRBJ2-3; D call uncertain. From germline, CDR1 is MDHEN and CDR2 SYDVKM. V shed 3 bases and J shed 0 bases, with 4 bases lying between them. The CDR3 extends over 13 amino acids. The full variable domain, rest sourced from reference TRBV28 and TRBJ2-3, is DVKVTQSSRYLVKRTGEKVFLECVQDMDHENMFWYRQDPGLGLRLIYFSYDVKMKEKGDIPEGYSVSREKKERFSLILESASTNQTSMYLCASSLSSTDTQYFGPGTRLTVL.

The J gene is TRBJ1-6, the V gene TRBV10-3; 8 positions match TRBD1. The CDR3 consists of 18 residues. V dropped 0 bases and J dropped 7; count of bases not matched to a gene: 11. The V gene's germline CDR1 is ENHRY and CDR2 SYGVKD. CDR3 amino acids: CAISESREGGQENSPLHF. The DNA of the CDR3 is TGTGCCATCAGTGAGTCTCGGGAAGGGGGACAGGAAAATTCACCCCTCCACTTT.

The chain uses TRBV28 and TRBJ2-1; 7 bases map to TRBD2. The CDR3 is 16 amino acids. With V trimmed by 3 bases and J by 2 bases, 7 bases remained unmatched. Germline V gene data show CDR1 as MDHEN and CDR2 as SYDVKM. CDR3 sequence: CASSLVGGYTYNEQFF. The CDR3 DNA sequence: TGTGCCAGCAGTTTGGTGGGGGGGTATACCTACAATGAGCAGTTCTTC.

J is TRBJ2-1 and V is TRBV20-1; a weak D match, TRBD2 (5 bases). This CDR3 contains 15 residues. The germline V gene encodes CDR1 DFQATT and CDR2 SNEGSKA (reference sequence). Trimming removed 3 bases at V and 0 bases at J, with 12 bases between. The CDR3 nucleotides are TGCAGTGCTAGTGACGTGGGGAGCTCCTACAATGAGCAGTTCTTC. This encodes CSASDVGSSYNEQFF.

This clone showed up just once. The V and J genes are TRBV9 and TRBJ1-2, with D hard to call. CDR3 length: 13 residues. The V end lost 2 bases, the J end lost 2 bases, and 7 bases lay between the germline ends. CDR1 is SGDLS and CDR2 is YYNGEE in the germline V gene. CDR3 DNA sequence: TGTGCCAGCAGCGTGACGGGGAACTATGGCTACACCTTC. As protein: CASSVTGNYGYTF.

The V gene is TRBV30, the J gene TRBJ2-5, with a weak D call TRBD1 (6 bases). Per germline, CDR1 GTSNPN and CDR2 SVGIG (reference sequence). The V and J ends lost 4 bases and 6 bases respectively, with 18 bases between them. The CDR3 extends over 14 amino acids. The CDR3 DNA follows: TGTGCCTGGACTAGGGTGGGGGCTGCACAGACCCAGTACTTC. It is translated as CAWTRVGAAQTQYF.

The V call is TRBV24-1, the J call TRBJ2-1, with D possibly TRBD2 on 6 matching bases. This CDR3 has 19 amino acids. The V end lost 2 bases, the J end lost 1 base, and 20 bases lay between the germline ends. Germline CDR1 and CDR2: KGHDR and SFDVKD. This CDR3 is CATSDSLSRGLGSYNEQFF. The CDR3 region has the DNA TGTGCCACCAGTGATTCTCTGTCTCGGGGGTTGGGATCCTACAATGAGCAGTTCTTC.

The chain uses TRBV15 and TRBJ2-7, with D maybe TRBD1 (6 bases). Trimming left V 5 bases short and J 1 base short, with 15 bases between. The CDR3 is 15 residues long. Germline-derived CDR1 and CDR2 are LNHNV and YYDKDF (reference sequence). The CDR3 loop reads CATSSRDTGSYEQYF. CDR3 DNA: TGTGCCACCAGCTCACGGGACACGGGTTCCTACGAGCAGTACTTC.

The chain uses TRBV3-1 (or the pseudogene TRBV3-2) and TRBJ2-2; possible D gene TRBD2, 5 bases. Trimming removed 7 bases at V and 7 bases at J, with 16 bases between. From germline, CDR1 is LGHDT and CDR2 YNNKEL (reference sequence). The CDR3 totals 14 residues. CDR3 in amino acids: CASTAGLLNGELFF. The CDR3 nucleotides are TGTGCCAGCACCGCTGGACTGCTAAACGGGGAGCTGTTTTTT.

The table lists this clone with a few counts. This chain connects TRBV12-3 or TRBV12-4 to TRBJ2-1, with D possibly being TRBD1 (6 bases). Deletions cut 6 bases from V and 12 bases from J, with 15 bases between. The CDR3 runs 12 residues. The CDR3 bases are TGTGCCAGCAGCAGGGACACCTTTAGGCAGTTCTTC. Amino acid sequence: CASSRDTFRQFF.

The CDR3 protein is CASSPNGGGFTEAFF. CDR3 coding DNA: TGTGCCAGCAGCCCTAATGGGGGGGGCTTCACTGAAGCTTTCTTT. This rearrangement joins TRBV7-2 to TRBJ1-1; D might be TRBD1 (6 bases). The CDR3 is 15 amino acids. V was shortened by 5 bases and J by 4 bases, with 17 bases between the two germline ends. Germline V gene data show CDR1 as SGHTA and CDR2 as FQGNSA.

The rearrangement joins TRBV5-1 to TRBJ2-7; D is possibly TRBD2 (6 bases). The germline V gene has CDR1 SGHRS and CDR2 YFSETQ. This CDR3 is 14 amino acids long. V was pared by 0 bases and J by 3 bases, with 10 bases between. The CDR3 DNA follows: TGCGCCAGCAGCTTGGCGGGGGTGGACTACGAGCAGTACTTC. It yields the protein CASSLAGVDYEQYF.

Only a few counts were recorded for this clone. This chain connects TRBV7-8 to TRBJ2-7, with a weak D call TRBD1 (6 bases). CDR3 length equals 14 residues. V was clipped by 4 bases and J by 6 bases, with 16 bases between them. Germline V gene sequence: CDR1 SGHVS, CDR2 FQNEAQ. In nucleotides, the CDR3 is TGTGCCAGCAGCTACAGGGTTCTTGGGTCCGAGCAGTACTTC. It yields the protein CASSYRVLGSEQYF.

The genes are TRBV7-9 and TRBJ2-2; 10 nucleotides align to TRBD1. V lost 10 bases, J lost 4 bases, and 12 bases stayed unmatched. There are 16 residues in the CDR3. Germline lookup yields CDR1 SEHNR and CDR2 FQNEAQ (reference sequence). In DNA, the CDR3 is TGTGCCACCCGTGGGCGGACAGGGGGAAGCACCGGGGAGCTGTTTTTT. The encoded protein is CATRGRTGGSTGELFF. Using reference TRBV7-9 and TRBJ2-2 for the parts outside the CDR3, the full variable domain is DTGVSQNPRHKITKRGQNVTFRCDPISEHNRLYWYRQTLGQGPEFLTYFQNEAQLEKSRLLSDRFSAERPKGSFSTLEIQRTEQGDSAMYLCATRGRTGGSTGELFFGEGSRLTVL.

The J gene is TRBJ1-2, the V gene TRBV27; 8 bases match TRBD1. Germline CDR1 and CDR2: MNHEY and SMNVEV (reference sequence). CDR3 length: 18 residues. The J segment lost 9 bases and the V segment lost 4 bases, leaving 22 bases of the junction unmatched. CDR3 in amino acids: CASSSPRPSQGAGISYTF. The CDR3 DNA is TGTGCCAGCAGTTCCCCCCGACCCTCTCAGGGGGCAGGTATTAGCTACACCTTC.

The chain employs TRBV6-5 and TRBJ1-5, with 7 bases lining up with TRBD1. This CDR3 has 15 residues. The J segment lost 7 bases and the V segment lost 0 bases, leaving 6 bases of the junction unmatched. The germline gives CDR1 MNHEY, CDR2 SVGAGI. In nucleotides, the CDR3 is TGTGCCAGCAGTTACTCGACCAGGGGGAGGCAGCCCCAGCATTTT. Protein: CASSYSTRGRQPQHF.